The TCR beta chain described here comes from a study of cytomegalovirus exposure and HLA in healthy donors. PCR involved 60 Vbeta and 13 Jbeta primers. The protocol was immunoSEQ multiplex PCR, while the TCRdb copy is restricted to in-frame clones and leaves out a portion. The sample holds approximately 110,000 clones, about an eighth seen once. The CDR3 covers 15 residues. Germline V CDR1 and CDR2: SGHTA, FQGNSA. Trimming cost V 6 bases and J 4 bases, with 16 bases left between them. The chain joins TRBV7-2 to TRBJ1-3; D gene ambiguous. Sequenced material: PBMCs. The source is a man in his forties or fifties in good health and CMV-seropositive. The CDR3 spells CASRLSVRSGNTIYF. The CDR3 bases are TGTGCCAGCAGACTCAGCGTTAGGTCCGGAAACACCATATATTTT.